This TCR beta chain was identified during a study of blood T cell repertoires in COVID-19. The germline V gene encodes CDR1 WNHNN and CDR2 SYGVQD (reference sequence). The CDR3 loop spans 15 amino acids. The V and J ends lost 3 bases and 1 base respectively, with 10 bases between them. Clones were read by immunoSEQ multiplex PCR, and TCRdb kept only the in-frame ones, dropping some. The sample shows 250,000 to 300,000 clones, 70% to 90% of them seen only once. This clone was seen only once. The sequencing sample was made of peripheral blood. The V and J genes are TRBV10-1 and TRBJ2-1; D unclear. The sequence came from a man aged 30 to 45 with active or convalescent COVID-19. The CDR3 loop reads CASSEWAESYNEQFF. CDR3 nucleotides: TGCGCCAGCAGTGAATGGGCAGAATCCTACAATGAGCAGTTCTTC.